A single sample is the source of the 9 T cell receptor beta chains below, sequenced in a study. TCRdb processed the 5' RACE reads anew with MiXCR; each CDR3 protein has one entry. The repertoire has 62,000 or so distinct CDR3 sequences, 22% of them found once; the top ten carry over 2.5%. The sequencing sample was made of memory CD4+ T cells sorted from a lymph node. The subset here: memory CD4+ T cells, CD4+CD45RO+CD25-. Every receptor here comes from a female donor with breast cancer.

The chain has TRBV6-1 and TRBJ1-4; perhaps TRBD1 as D (6 bases). V was cut by 7 bases and J by 4 bases, with 13 bases left in between. Germline CDR1 MNHNS, CDR2 SASEGT. CDR3 length equals 14 residues. The DNA of the CDR3 is TGTGCCAGCACGTCAGGACAGCTTAATGAAAAACTGTTTTTT. As protein: CASTSGQLNEKLFF.

A remark on this clonotype: A read error may explain this, as a much larger clone is one base away. The chain couples TRBV27 to TRBJ1-3; TRBD1 matches 9 bases. The germline V gene encodes CDR1 MNHEY and CDR2 SMNVEV (reference sequence). The length of the CDR3 is 15 residues. In DNA form, the CDR3 reads TGTGCCAGCAGTTCCAGGACAGGGGCTGGAAACACCACATATTTT. Protein product: CASSSRTGAGNTTYF.

This clonotype has only one observation. The J gene is TRBJ2-7, the V gene TRBV20-1, with D tentatively TRBD1 (6 bases). Trimming took 5 bases from V and 0 from J, leaving 11 bases between them. Germline assignment: CDR1 DFQATT and CDR2 SNEGSKA (reference sequence). This CDR3 spans 13 amino acids. The CDR3 sequence is CSAYRDTSYEQYF. The CDR3 bases are TGCAGTGCTTACCGGGACACCTCCTACGAGCAGTACTTC.

The CDR3 region is CASSWQERNTEAFF. As DNA, the CDR3 is TGTGCCAGCAGCTGGCAGGAGCGAAACACTGAAGCTTTCTTT. The V call is TRBV7-8, the J call TRBJ1-1; D not resolved. The CDR3 covers 14 residues. Germline V lookup: CDR1 SGHVS, CDR2 FQNEAQ. Between the trimmed V and J ends, which lost 4 bases and 2 bases, there was a span of 11 bases.

Turning to this clonotype: With a much larger clone just one base away, this may be a read error. The chain uses TRBV6-5 and TRBJ1-1; 7 bases map to TRBD1. The CDR3 spans 11 residues. In germline, CDR1 is MNHEY, CDR2 SVGAGI. The CDR3 nucleotides read TGTGCCAGCAGTAAGGGGGCGGGAGCTTGCTTT. As protein: CASSKGAGACF.

This clonotype has at least ten counts. The V gene is TRBV7-2, the J gene TRBJ1-2; a possible D gene is TRBD1 (6 bases). CDR1 SGHTA and CDR2 FQGNSA come from the germline V gene. The V gene lost 5 bases and the J gene lost 7 bases, with 20 bases spanning the gap. There are 15 residues in the CDR3. CDR3 DNA: TGTGCCAGCAGCCCATACATTCCGGACAGCTCTGGCTACACCTTC. Translating it yields CASSPYIPDSSGYTF.

This clonotype appeared a few times. The rearrangement joins TRBV9 to TRBJ1-2, with D hard to call. The germline V and J ends were trimmed by 4 bases and 6 bases, with 16 bases remaining between them. Germline CDR1 is SGDLS and CDR2 is YYNGEE. This CDR3 has 14 residues. This CDR3 reads CASSPVGSQDGYTF. The CDR3 DNA reads as TGTGCCAGCAGCCCAGTGGGGTCTCAGGATGGCTACACCTTC.

This clonotype was seen only a few times. The chain joins TRBV9 to TRBJ2-7; the match to TRBD2 covers 14 bases. The CDR3 contains 17 residues. Germline V CDR1 and CDR2: SGDLS, YYNGEE. V trimming: 2 bases; J trimming: 1 base; junction bases outside the gene matches: 5. The CDR3: CASSVGTSGSFSYEQYF. The CDR3 DNA follows: TGTGCCAGCAGCGTGGGGACTAGCGGGAGTTTTTCCTACGAGCAGTACTTC.

This clonotype was observed a handful of times. The chain links TRBV7-9 to TRBJ2-7; unclear D gene. This CDR3 is 15 amino acids long. Trimming stripped 5 bases from V and 2 bases from J, with 16 bases between. CDR1 is SEHNR and CDR2 is FQNEAQ in the germline V gene (reference sequence). The DNA of the CDR3 is TGTGCCAGCAGCCGTGACGGCCCCACCGCCTACGAGCAGTACTTC. It yields the protein CASSRDGPTAYEQYF.